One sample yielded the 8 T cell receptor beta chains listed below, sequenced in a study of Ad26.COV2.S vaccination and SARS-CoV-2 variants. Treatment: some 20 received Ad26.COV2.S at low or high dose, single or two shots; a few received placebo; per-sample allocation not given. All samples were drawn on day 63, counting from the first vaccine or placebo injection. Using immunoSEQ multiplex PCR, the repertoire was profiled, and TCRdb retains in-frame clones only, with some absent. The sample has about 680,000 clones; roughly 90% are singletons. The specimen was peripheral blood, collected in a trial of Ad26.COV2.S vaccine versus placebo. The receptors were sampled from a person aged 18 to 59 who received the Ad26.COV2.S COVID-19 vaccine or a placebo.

The chain's CDR3 is CAWNPGDRTYEQYF. The CDR3 nucleotides read TGTGCCTGGAACCCGGGGGACAGAACCTACGAGCAGTACTTC. The rearrangement links TRBV30 to TRBJ2-7; possible D gene TRBD1, 7 bases. V was trimmed by 4 bases and J by 2 bases, leaving 15 bases between them. This CDR3 region has 14 residues. Germline CDR1 reads GTSNPN; CDR2 reads SVGIG (reference sequence). Using reference TRBV30 and TRBJ2-7 for the parts outside the CDR3, the full variable domain is SQTIHQWPATLVQPVGSPLSLECTVEGTSNPNLYWYRQAAGRGLQLLFYSVGIGQISSEVPQNLSASRPQDRQFILSSKKLLLSDSGFYLCAWNPGDRTYEQYFGPGTRLTVT.

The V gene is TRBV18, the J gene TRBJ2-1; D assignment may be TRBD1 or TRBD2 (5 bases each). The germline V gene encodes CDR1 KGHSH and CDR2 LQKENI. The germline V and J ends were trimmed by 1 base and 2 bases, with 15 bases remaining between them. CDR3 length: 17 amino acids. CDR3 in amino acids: CASSPLGAVGAYNEQFF. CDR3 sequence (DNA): TGTGCCAGCTCACCACTAGGGGCTGTCGGGGCCTACAATGAGCAGTTCTTC.

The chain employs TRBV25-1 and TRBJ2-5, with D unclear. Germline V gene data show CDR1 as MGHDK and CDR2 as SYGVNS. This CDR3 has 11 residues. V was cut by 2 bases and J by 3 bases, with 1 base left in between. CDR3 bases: TGTGCCAGCAGTGAAGAAGAGACCCAGTACTTC. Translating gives CASSEEETQYF.

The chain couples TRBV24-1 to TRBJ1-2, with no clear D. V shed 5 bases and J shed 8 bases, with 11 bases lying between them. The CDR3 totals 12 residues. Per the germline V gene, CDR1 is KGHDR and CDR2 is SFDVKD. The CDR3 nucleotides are TGTGCCACCAGTGCTGGGCTTGGGGGCTACACCTTC. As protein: CATSAGLGGYTF.

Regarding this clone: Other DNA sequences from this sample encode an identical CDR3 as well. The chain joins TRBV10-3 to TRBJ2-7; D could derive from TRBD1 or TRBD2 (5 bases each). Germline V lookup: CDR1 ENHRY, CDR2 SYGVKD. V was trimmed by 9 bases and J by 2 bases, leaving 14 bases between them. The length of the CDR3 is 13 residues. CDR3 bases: TGTGCCATTTCGGGGCAAGGTCCCTACGAGCAGTACTTC. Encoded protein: CAISGQGPYEQYF.

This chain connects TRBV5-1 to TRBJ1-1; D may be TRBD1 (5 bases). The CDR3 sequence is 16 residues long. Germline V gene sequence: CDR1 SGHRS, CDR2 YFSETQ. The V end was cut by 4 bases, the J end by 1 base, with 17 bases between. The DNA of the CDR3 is TGCGCCAGCAGCCGAGATATAGGACAAGCGAACACTGAAGCTTTCTTT. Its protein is CASSRDIGQANTEAFF. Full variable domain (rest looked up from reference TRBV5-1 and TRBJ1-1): KAGVTQTPRYLIKTRGQQVTLSCSPISGHRSVSWYQQTPGQGLQFLFEYFSETQRNKGNFPGRFSGRQFSNSRSEMNVSTLELGDSALYLCASSRDIGQANTEAFFGQGTRLTVV.

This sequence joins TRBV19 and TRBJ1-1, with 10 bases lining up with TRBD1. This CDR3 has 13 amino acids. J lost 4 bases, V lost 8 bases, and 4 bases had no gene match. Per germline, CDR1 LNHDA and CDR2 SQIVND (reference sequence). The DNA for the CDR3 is TGTGCCAGTGGACAGGGGGTCTTCACTGAAGCTTTCTTT. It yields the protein CASGQGVFTEAFF.

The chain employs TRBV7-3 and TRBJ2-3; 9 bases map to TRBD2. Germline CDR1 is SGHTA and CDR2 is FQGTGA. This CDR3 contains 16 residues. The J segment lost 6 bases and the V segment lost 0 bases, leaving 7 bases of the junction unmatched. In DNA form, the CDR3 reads TGTGCCAGCAGCTTAACGATGCGGGGGGGCCGGGATACGCAGTATTTT. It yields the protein CASSLTMRGGRDTQYF.